The next 10 T cell receptor beta chains were all read from a single sample in a study of T cell responses to AZD1222 COVID-19 vaccine. Sequencing used immunoSEQ multiplex PCR; TCRdb keeps in-frame clones, though not all of them. Counted here are around 94,000 clones, around 85% occurring once; the ten biggest clones make up 4.5%. The starting material was peripheral blood, obtained 28 days after the second AZD1222 dose. These receptors were taken from an adult who received the AZD1222 COVID-19 vaccine.

The chain carries TRBV9 and TRBJ1-1; D not certain. Germline CDR1 and CDR2: SGDLS and YYNGEE. With 4 bases removed from V and 5 bases from J, the gap between germline ends came to 24 bases. The CDR3 sequence is 17 residues long. The CDR3 spells CASSPRRSGVLGTEAFF. CDR3 DNA: TGTGCCAGCAGCCCCCGTCGGTCCGGGGTATTGGGGACTGAAGCTTTCTTT.

The chain has TRBV3-1 (or the pseudogene TRBV3-2) and TRBJ2-3, with 8 bases lining up with TRBD1. The germline gives CDR1 LGHDT, CDR2 YNNKEL (reference sequence). This CDR3 is built from 17 residues. V lost 1 base to trimming and J lost 4 bases; unmatched junction nucleotides: 10. CDR3 loop: CASSQVLGRGHPDTQYF. Here the CDR3 DNA reads TGTGCCAGCAGCCAAGTCCTGGGCAGGGGGCACCCAGATACGCAGTATTTT.

This clone has just one count. The chain links TRBV19 to TRBJ1-1; TRBD1 matches 7 bases. Germline V CDR1 and CDR2: LNHDA, SQIVND (reference sequence). After removal of 4 bases from V and 2 bases from J, the junction contained 13 bases not matched to a gene. CDR3 length equals 17 residues. CDR3 DNA: TGTGCCAGTAGTACAGACAGGGCCCGATTCCTCAACACTGAAGCTTTCTTT. This gives the protein CASSTDRARFLNTEAFF.

This chain connects TRBV2 to TRBJ2-2; 10 bases line up with TRBD2. J was trimmed by 6 bases and V by 4 bases; bases with no gene match: 14. CDR3 size: 18 residues. The germline gives CDR1 SNHLY, CDR2 FYNNEI. The DNA for the CDR3 is TGTGCCAGCAGTGTACAGCCACCTAGCGGGAGACAGGCCGGGGAGCTGTTTTTT. This gives the protein CASSVQPPSGRQAGELFF. Looking up the rest from reference TRBV2 and TRBJ2-2 gives the full variable domain: EPEVTQTPSHQVTQMGQEVILRCVPISNHLYFYWYRQILGQKVEFLVSFYNNEISEKSEIFDDQFSVERPDGSNFTLKIRSTKLEDSAMYFCASSVQPPSGRQAGELFFGEGSRLTVL.

The rearrangement joins TRBV10-3 to TRBJ2-1, with a tentative D call TRBD2 (5 bases). Germline assignment: CDR1 ENHRY and CDR2 SYGVKD. Trimming pared 2 bases from V and 2 bases from J, leaving 10 bases between. CDR3 size: 15 residues. This chain's CDR3 is CAISEEGQAYNEQFF. In DNA, the CDR3 is TGTGCCATCAGTGAGGAGGGTCAGGCCTACAATGAGCAGTTCTTC.

This clone was seen just once. This CDR3 reads CASSPTLTGIYGYTF. CDR3 coding DNA: TGTGCCAGCAGCCCAACCCTCACAGGGATCTATGGCTACACCTTC. The chain has TRBV7-9 and TRBJ1-2, with D perhaps TRBD1 (6 bases). The germline CDR1 and CDR2 sequences are SEHNR and FQNEAQ (reference sequence). V lost 5 bases and J lost 4, with 17 bases in between. The CDR3 contains 15 residues.

This clone was found a few times. The chain joins TRBV18 to TRBJ1-1; D remains ambiguous. The germline V gene encodes CDR1 KGHSH and CDR2 LQKENI. This CDR3 has 14 residues. Between the trimmed V and J ends, which lost 0 bases and 5 bases, there was a span of 10 bases. The CDR3 region is CASSPPGGRTEAFF. Written as DNA, the CDR3 is TGTGCCAGCTCACCACCGGGCGGGCGAACTGAAGCTTTCTTT.

This chain links TRBV6-5 with TRBJ1-1, with TRBD1 as a possible D gene (6 bases). The CDR3 loop spans 14 amino acids. Germline CDR1 reads MNHEY; CDR2 reads SVGAGI. Trimming removed 2 bases from V and 5 bases from J, with 12 bases in between. The CDR3 sequence: CASSYTGSVTEAFF. The CDR3, as DNA: TGTGCCAGCAGTTACACAGGGTCGGTGACTGAAGCTTTCTTT.

The CDR3 loop is CASSPTYEQYF. The CDR3 DNA sequence: TGTGCCAGCAGCCCAACCTACGAGCAGTACTTC. The chain employs TRBV2 and TRBJ2-7, with D uncertain. The CDR3 loop spans 11 amino acids. Trimming took off 6 bases at V and 2 bases at J, with 5 bases between the two ends. In germline, CDR1 is SNHLY, CDR2 FYNNEI.

The rearrangement uses TRBV27 and TRBJ2-5; a weak D match, TRBD2 (6 bases). V gave up 7 bases and J gave up 5 bases, with 14 bases separating them. The CDR3 runs to 13 residues. Germline V CDR1 and CDR2: MNHEY, SMNVEV (reference sequence). The CDR3 nucleotides read TGTGCCAGCACTCCTGGTGGGGGGGAGACCCAGTACTTC. Its protein is CASTPGGGETQYF.